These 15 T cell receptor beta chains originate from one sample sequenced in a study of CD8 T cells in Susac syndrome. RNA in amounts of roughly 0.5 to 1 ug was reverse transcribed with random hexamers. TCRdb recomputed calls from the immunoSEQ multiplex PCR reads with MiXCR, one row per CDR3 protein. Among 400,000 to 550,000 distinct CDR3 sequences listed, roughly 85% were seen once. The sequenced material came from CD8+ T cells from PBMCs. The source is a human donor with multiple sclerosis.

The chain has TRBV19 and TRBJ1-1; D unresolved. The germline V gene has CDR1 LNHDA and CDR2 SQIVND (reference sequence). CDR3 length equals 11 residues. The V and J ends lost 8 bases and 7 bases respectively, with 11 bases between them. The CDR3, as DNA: TGTGCCAGTTTCCGGGGAGATGAAGCTTTCTTT. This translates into CASFRGDEAFF.

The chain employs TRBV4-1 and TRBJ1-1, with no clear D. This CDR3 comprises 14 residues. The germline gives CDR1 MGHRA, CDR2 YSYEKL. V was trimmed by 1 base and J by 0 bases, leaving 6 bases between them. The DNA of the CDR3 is TGCGCCAGCAGCCAAGGAGCTATGAACACTGAAGCTTTCTTT. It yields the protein CASSQGAMNTEAFF.

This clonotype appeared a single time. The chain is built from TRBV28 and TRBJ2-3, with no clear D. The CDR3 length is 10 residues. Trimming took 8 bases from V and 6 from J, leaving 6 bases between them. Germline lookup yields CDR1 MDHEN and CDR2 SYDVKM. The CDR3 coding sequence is TGTGCCAGCCAACAGGATACGCAGTATTTT. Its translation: CASQQDTQYF. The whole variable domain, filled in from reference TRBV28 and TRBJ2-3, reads DVKVTQSSRYLVKRTGEKVFLECVQDMDHENMFWYRQDPGLGLRLIYFSYDVKMKEKGDIPEGYSVSREKKERFSLILESASTNQTSMYLCASQQDTQYFGPGTRLTVL.

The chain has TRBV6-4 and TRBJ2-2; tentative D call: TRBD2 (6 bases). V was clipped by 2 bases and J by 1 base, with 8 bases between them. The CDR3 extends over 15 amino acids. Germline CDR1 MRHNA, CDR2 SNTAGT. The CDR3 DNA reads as TGTGCCAGCAGTGACAAGGAGGGGAACACCGGGGAGCTGTTTTTT. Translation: CASSDKEGNTGELFF.

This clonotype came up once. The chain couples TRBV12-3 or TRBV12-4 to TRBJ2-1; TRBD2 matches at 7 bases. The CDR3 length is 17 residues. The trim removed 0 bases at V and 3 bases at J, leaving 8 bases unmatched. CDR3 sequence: CASSLALASGIYNEQFF. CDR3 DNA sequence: TGTGCCAGCAGTTTAGCGTTGGCTAGCGGAATCTACAATGAGCAGTTCTTC.

The CDR3 is CASSLPGGGFDGYTF. In DNA, the CDR3 is TGTGCCAGCAGCCTCCCAGGCGGGGGGTTTGATGGCTACACCTTC. The V gene is TRBV14, the J gene TRBJ1-2, with a weak D call TRBD1 (5 bases). V lost 4 bases, J lost 6 bases, and 18 bases lay in between. The CDR3 runs to 15 residues. The germline V gene encodes CDR1 SGHDN and CDR2 FVKESK.

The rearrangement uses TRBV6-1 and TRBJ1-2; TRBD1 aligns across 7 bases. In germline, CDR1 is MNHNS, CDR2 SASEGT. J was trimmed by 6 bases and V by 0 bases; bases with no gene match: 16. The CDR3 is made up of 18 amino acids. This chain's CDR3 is CASSEAVGTGAVKNGYTF. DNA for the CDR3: TGTGCCAGCAGTGAAGCGGTGGGCACAGGGGCGGTGAAAAATGGCTACACCTTC.

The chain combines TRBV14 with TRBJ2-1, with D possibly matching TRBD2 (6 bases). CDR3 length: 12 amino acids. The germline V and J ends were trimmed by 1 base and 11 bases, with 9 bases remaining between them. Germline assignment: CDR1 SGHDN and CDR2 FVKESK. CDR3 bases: TGTGCCAGCAGCCAAGCGGGACTCAAGCAGTTCTTC. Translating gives CASSQAGLKQFF.

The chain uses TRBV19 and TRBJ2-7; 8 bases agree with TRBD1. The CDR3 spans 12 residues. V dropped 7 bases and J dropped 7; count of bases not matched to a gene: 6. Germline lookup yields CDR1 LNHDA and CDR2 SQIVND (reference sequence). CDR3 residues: CASNTGGGEQYF. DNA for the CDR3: TGTGCCAGTAACACAGGGGGTGGTGAGCAGTACTTC.

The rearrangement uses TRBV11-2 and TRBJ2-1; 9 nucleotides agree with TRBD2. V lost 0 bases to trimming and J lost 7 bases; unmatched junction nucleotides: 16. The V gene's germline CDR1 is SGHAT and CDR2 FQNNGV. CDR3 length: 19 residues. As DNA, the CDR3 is TGTGCCAGCAGCTTAGAATTGGGCGGGGGGGCTCTGGATTTGAATGAGCAGTTCTTC. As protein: CASSLELGGGALDLNEQFF.

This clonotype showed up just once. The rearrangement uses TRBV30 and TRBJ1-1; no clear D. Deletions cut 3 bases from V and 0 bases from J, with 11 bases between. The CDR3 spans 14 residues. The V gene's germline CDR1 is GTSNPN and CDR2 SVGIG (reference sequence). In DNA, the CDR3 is TGTGCCTGGAGGCCCCGGACGGTGAACACTGAAGCTTTCTTT. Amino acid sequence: CAWRPRTVNTEAFF.

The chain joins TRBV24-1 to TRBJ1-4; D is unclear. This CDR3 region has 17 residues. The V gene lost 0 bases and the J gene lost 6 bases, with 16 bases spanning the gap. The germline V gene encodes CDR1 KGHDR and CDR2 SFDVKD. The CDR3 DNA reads TGTGCCACCAGTGATTTGAAGGACCCACCTACCCATGAAAAACTGTTTTTT. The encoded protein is CATSDLKDPPTHEKLFF.

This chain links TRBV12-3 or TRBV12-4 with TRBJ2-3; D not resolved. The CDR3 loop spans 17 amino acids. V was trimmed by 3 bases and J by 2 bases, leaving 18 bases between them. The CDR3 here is CASSFRMSWEFTDTQYF. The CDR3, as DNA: TGTGCCAGCAGTTTCCGAATGTCTTGGGAATTCACAGATACGCAGTATTTT.

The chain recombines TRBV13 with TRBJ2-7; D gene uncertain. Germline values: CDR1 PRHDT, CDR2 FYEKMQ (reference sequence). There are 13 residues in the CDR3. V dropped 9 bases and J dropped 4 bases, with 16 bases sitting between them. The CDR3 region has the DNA TGTGCCAGTTCCGGGCCGATAGAATACGAGCAGTACTTC. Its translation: CASSGPIEYEQYF.

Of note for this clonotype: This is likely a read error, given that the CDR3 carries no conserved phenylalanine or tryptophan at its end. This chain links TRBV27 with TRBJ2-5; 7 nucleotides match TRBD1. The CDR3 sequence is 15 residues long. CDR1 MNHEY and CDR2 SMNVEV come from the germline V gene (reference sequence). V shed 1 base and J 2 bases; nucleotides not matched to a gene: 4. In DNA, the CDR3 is TGTGCCAGCAGTTTATTGGGCAGGGGGCAAGAGACCCAGTACCTC. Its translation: CASSLLGRGQETQYL.